This TCR beta chain was identified during a study of cytomegalovirus exposure and HLA in healthy donors (dated by TCRdb to the late 2010s). For context, the study as a whole: A later analysis indicated that the roughly 120 validation repertoires were generated on the platform also employed for the 666 repertoires of the first cohort. The study aimed to test whether cataloging public T cell receptors could reveal signatures of past pathogen exposure. Along with the approximately 650-subject first cohort, a separate validation cohort of over a hundred different subjects was used. To predict cytomegalovirus infection status, the study combined high-throughput TCR immunosequencing, statistical association of individual TCRs with disease status, and machine learning.

This clone was observed a few times. The antigen it binds to is not known. No base qualities exist here, and no much larger clone lies one base off it. Donors formed part of the validation cohort, which comprised 120 subjects and was distinct from the first cohort of 550 to 850 subjects. General findings and caveats noted by the study authors: Most TCR sequences were observed very rarely across donors, whereas some public TCRs were present in many individuals. The study listed 150 to 200 TCR beta chains as associated with cytomegalovirus. In vitro tests confirmed that a few of the cytomegalovirus-associated TCR beta chains recognize cytomegalovirus antigens. Of the cluster scores, around 95% were above 0 in a later analysis, which found that TCRs clustered in the first cohort also tended to co-occur in the 120 or so validation repertoires. The validation cohort had no HLA typing available for a later analysis, so co-occurrence within that cohort was assessed over all 130 or so repertoires. In both the original and validation cohorts, the classifier was reported to diagnose cytomegalovirus status with high specificity and sensitivity. The authors suggested that the approach could potentially be generalized to other disease states and immunological phenotypes.

To prepare the library, the immunoSEQ multiplex PCR assay was applied. The study's own analysis went as follows. To diagnose cytomegalovirus status from the catalog of TCR beta chain sequences, a statistical classification framework was built. The clones in this table, taken by TCRdb from immuneACCESS, are in-frame only. Not every clone is retained; where verified, under half of the shortfall comes from an unresolved V gene, and the cause of the rest is unknown. D and trimming were read from the DNA, whereas the V and J calls and clone size are those reported in that table. Present in this sample are approximately 180,000 clones, roughly nine tenths of which were seen just once. 2% to 3% of the sample goes to the ten largest clones. At the junction V is shortened by 2 bases and J by 8 bases, with 15 bases in between. The CDR3 covers 14 residues, taking in both the cysteine and the phenylalanine. The read is trimmed to its CDR3 DNA, 42 bases read in frame from base 1. Reading the germline V gene gives CDR1 MNHEY and CDR2 SVGAGI.

Sequencing was done on a sample of PBMCs. This TCR derives from a man aged 18 to 29 in good health and CMV-seropositive. The rearrangement joined TRBV6-5 to TRBJ1-2; the D segment could be TRBD1, given 5 matching bases. The sequence in DNA is TGTGCCAGCAGTTACGACATTGGGGGGTCCGGCTACACCTTC. This codes for CASSYDIGGSGYTF.